The 21 T cell receptor beta chains in this list originate from one sample, sequenced in a study of tumor-infiltrating lymphocytes in primary liver carcinoma. With around 520 ng total RNA as template and a constant-region primer, TCR beta cDNA was made. Construction of TCR beta libraries relied on three successive nested multiplex PCR rounds employing slightly modified ARM-PCR. The two initial PCR rounds, around 10 cycles each, used TRBV1-TRBV30 forward and C-beta reverse primers. TCRdb re-called the multiplex PCR reads with MiXCR, one entry per CDR3 protein. The table has approximately 330,000 distinct CDR3 sequences, 65% seen once. Both blood RNA, taken from unsorted whole blood, and germline DNA were extracted. The sequencing input was peripheral blood. These receptors all come from a man aged 40-50 years with primary liver carcinoma and hepatitis B virus infection.

This clonotype was recorded only once. One end of the junction does not line up with germline, which may come from a read error. This rearrangement joins TRBV11-2 to TRBJ2-5, with a weak D call TRBD1 (5 bases). The V gene's germline CDR1 is SGHAT and CDR2 FQNNGV. This CDR3 has 14 residues. The CDR3 nucleotides are TGCACCAGCAGCTTAGATCCAGGACAAGAGACACAGTACTTC. This encodes CTSSLDPGQETQYF.

As concerns this clonotype: At one boundary the junction diverges from the germline segment, which might be a read error. The chain employs TRBV6-1 and TRBJ2-2; 7 nucleotides agree with TRBD1. This CDR3 has 14 amino acids. Germline values: CDR1 MNHNS, CDR2 SASEGT. CDR3 region: CAGSGQVRTGELFF. The CDR3 DNA sequence: TGTGCCGGCAGTGGACAGGTTAGGACCGGGGAGCTGTTTTTT.

The chain employs TRBV6-5 and TRBJ1-1, with D perhaps matching TRBD1 (6 bases). The V gene lost 6 bases and the J gene lost 1 base, with 24 bases spanning the gap. This CDR3 is 18 amino acids long. Germline V CDR1 and CDR2: MNHEY, SVGAGI. The CDR3 DNA sequence: TGTGCCAGCAGACGTGACTTTCTGGGGGGGCGTAAGAACACTGAAGCTTTCTTT. It yields the protein CASRRDFLGGRKNTEAFF.

This clonotype was counted only a few times. The rearrangement links TRBV4-1 to TRBJ2-7, with no clear D. Deletions cut 4 bases from V and 3 bases from J, with 16 bases between. CDR3 length equals 15 residues. Germline values: CDR1 MGHRA, CDR2 YSYEKL. DNA for the CDR3: TGCGCCAGCAGCCTAAGTATTAAGGTACTCTACGAGCAGTACTTC. This translates into CASSLSIKVLYEQYF.

The rearrangement links TRBV5-1 to TRBJ1-2, with 9 bases fitting TRBD1. Germline V CDR1 and CDR2: SGHRS, YFSETQ. CDR3 length: 14 amino acids. Trimming cost V 4 bases and J 4 bases; bases outside gene matches: 5. CDR3 nucleotide sequence: TGCGCCAGCAGCATACAGGGGGCCTGCTATGGCTACACCTTC. The encoded protein is CASSIQGACYGYTF.

At least ten counts were recorded for this clonotype. This chain connects TRBV4-2 to TRBJ1-6; D call uncertain. CDR3 length equals 14 residues. Trimming cost V 0 bases and J 8 bases, with 8 bases left between them. Germline lookup yields CDR1 LGHNA and CDR2 YNFKEQ. The CDR3 sequence is CASSQEVTDSPLHF. The CDR3 DNA reads TGTGCCAGCAGCCAAGAAGTTACGGATTCACCCCTCCACTTT.

There are many counts of this clonotype. The genes are TRBV6-5 and TRBJ2-7; D gene unclear. V was pared by 3 bases and J by 7 bases, with 13 bases between. Germline CDR1 is MNHEY and CDR2 is SVGAGI. This CDR3 is built from 13 residues. The CDR3 region has the DNA TGTGCCAGCAGTTATTCCCGGAGAATGGAGCAGTACTTC. Protein: CASSYSRRMEQYF.

A remark on this clonotype: A much larger clone differs from this one at a single base, so this may be a read error. The J gene is TRBJ2-2, the V gene TRBV6-2 or TRBV6-3; 12 bases line up with TRBD2. The CDR3 covers 18 residues. CDR1 is MNHEY, CDR2 SVGEGT, per germline. As DNA, the CDR3 is TGTGCCAGCAGTGCCCTAGCGGGAGGGCTAACGGGCACCTGGGAGCTGTTTTTT. Translated, it gives CASSALAGGLTGTWELFF.

A word on this clonotype: Its ends do not fully match the called genes, so a read error is possible. The chain is built from TRBV6-5 and TRBJ2-1; 10 positions match TRBD2. The CDR3 totals 15 residues. CDR1 is MNHEY and CDR2 is SVGAGI in the germline V gene. The CDR3 DNA reads TGTCCCAGCAATCCTAGCGGGAGCTTCAACAATGAGCAGTTCTTC. Protein: CPSNPSGSFNNEQFF.

A word on this clonotype: Since no conserved phenylalanine or tryptophan closes the CDR3, a read error is the likely cause. The gene calls are TRBV6-1 and TRBJ2-2, with D possibly being TRBD1 or TRBD2 (5 bases each). The CDR3 loop spans 16 amino acids. Germline V gene data show CDR1 as MNHNS and CDR2 as SASEGT. Between the trimmed V and J ends, which lost 1 base and 6 bases, there was a span of 15 bases. The CDR3 coding sequence is TGTGCCAGCAGTGAAGTTCCGGGGACGGTCGCCGGGGAGCTGTTTTCT. Its protein is CASSEVPGTVAGELFS.

The chain uses TRBV6-2 or TRBV6-3 and TRBJ1-1; D might be TRBD1 (5 bases). The V gene lost 3 bases and the J gene lost 3 bases, with 11 bases spanning the gap. CDR1 and CDR2 from the germline V gene are MNHEY and SVGEGT. The CDR3 covers 14 residues. The CDR3 bases are TGTGCCAGCAGTTATAGGGGTGGGGACACTGAAGCTTTCTTT. This codes for CASSYRGGDTEAFF.

Note on this clonotype: A read error is possible here, since a much larger clone lies one base away. J is TRBJ2-7 and V is TRBV6-2 or TRBV6-3, with TRBD1 matching over 7 bases. Looked up from germline, CDR1 is MNHEY and CDR2 is SVGEGT. CDR3 length equals 15 residues. V shed 6 bases and J 2 bases; nucleotides not matched to a gene: 10. The CDR3 DNA follows: TGTGCCAGCAGCAGGGACAGTGCTGCAACCTACGAGCAGTACTTC. As protein: CASSRDSAATYEQYF.

This clonotype was counted only a few times. The rearrangement joins TRBV5-1 to TRBJ2-7; 9 bases align to TRBD1. This CDR3 region has 14 residues. V gave up 3 bases and J gave up 6 bases; unmatched junction bases: 7. The germline V gene has CDR1 SGHRS and CDR2 YFSETQ. The DNA of the CDR3 is TGCGCCAGCAGCTGTGGACAGGGGTCACTCGAGCAGTACTTC. It yields the protein CASSCGQGSLEQYF.

Points on this clonotype: A read error may explain this, as a much larger clone is one base away. The chain employs TRBV4-2 and TRBJ2-7; D is unclear. CDR1 and CDR2 from the germline V gene are LGHNA and YNFKEQ. This CDR3 is 13 amino acids long. Here the CDR3 DNA reads TGTGCCAGCAACCAAGACGCCGACTCCGAGCAGTACTTC. It encodes CASNQDADSEQYF.

V usage is TRBV6-6 and J usage is TRBJ1-5; D is possibly TRBD1 (5 bases). The germline V and J ends were trimmed by 2 bases and 0 bases, with 17 bases remaining between them. CDR3 length: 18 residues. Germline V gives CDR1 MNHNY, CDR2 SVGAGI (reference sequence). This chain's CDR3 is CASSYPEGFGASNQPQHF. The CDR3 bases are TGTGCCAGCAGTTACCCGGAAGGGTTCGGGGCTAGCAATCAGCCCCAGCATTTT.

On this clonotype: An end of the junction does not agree with germline; a read error may underlie this. The chain links TRBV11-2 to TRBJ2-5; D remains unclear. The germline V gene has CDR1 SGHAT and CDR2 FQNNGV. This CDR3 spans 15 amino acids. The CDR3 spells CTSSRLDDRRETQYF. CDR3 in DNA: TGTACCAGCAGCCGCCTGGATGACCGAAGGGAGACCCAGTACTTC.

A single count supports this clonotype. A much bigger clone sits one base away, suggesting this may be a read error. This rearrangement joins TRBV6-6 to TRBJ2-3, with TRBD1 matching over 7 bases. CDR1 and CDR2 (germline): MNHNY, SVGAGI (reference sequence). The CDR3 spans 14 residues. V gave up 5 bases and J gave up 3 bases; unmatched junction bases: 5. The CDR3 sequence: CASSNRGRTDTQYF. In DNA form, the CDR3 reads TGTGCCAGCAGTAACAGGGGACGGACAGATACGCAGTATTTT.

Concerning this clonotype itself: Germline and junction disagree at one end, which may indicate a read error. The chain recombines TRBV7-9 with TRBJ2-7; D is possibly TRBD1 (5 bases). This CDR3 has 13 residues. Per the germline V gene, CDR1 is SEHNR and CDR2 is FQNEAQ (reference sequence). The CDR3 DNA reads TGTGCCAGCAGCTCAGGGTGGTCCTACGGGCAGTACTTC. Its protein product is CASSSGWSYGQYF.

As regards this clonotype: Compared with germline, one end of the junction differs, possibly owing to a read error. CDR3 in amino acids: CASSPRTVNTGAFF. CDR3 nucleotides: TGTGCCAGCAGTCCACGGACAGTCAACACTGGAGCTTTCTTT. The chain combines TRBV6-6 with TRBJ1-1, with a possible D match to TRBD1 (6 bases). Germline V gene lookup returns CDR1 MNHNY and CDR2 SVGAGI (reference sequence). The CDR3 has 14 amino acids.

The J gene is TRBJ1-4, the V gene TRBV6-1, with 9 positions matching TRBD1. The length of the CDR3 is 15 residues. CDR1 and CDR2 (germline): MNHNS, SASEGT. Unmatched junction bases numbered 9, after V lost 5 bases and J lost 8 bases. This CDR3 reads CASSYTGTGREKLFF. The CDR3 DNA follows: TGTGCCAGCAGTTACACCGGGACAGGGAGAGAAAAACTGTTTTTT.

This clonotype was picked up a small number of times. In this CDR3 the conserved last residue, phenylalanine or tryptophan, is missing, so a read error is likely. V is TRBV10-3 and J is TRBJ1-1; 8 bases are shared with TRBD1. The V and J ends lost 3 bases and 2 bases, in that order; junction bases with no gene match: 8. The CDR3 has 16 amino acids. From germline, CDR1 is ENHRY and CDR2 SYGVKD. The CDR3 is CAISDRGGTGNTEAFL. The CDR3 DNA reads as TGTGCCATCAGTGATAGAGGGGGGACAGGAAACACTGAAGCTTTCCTT.